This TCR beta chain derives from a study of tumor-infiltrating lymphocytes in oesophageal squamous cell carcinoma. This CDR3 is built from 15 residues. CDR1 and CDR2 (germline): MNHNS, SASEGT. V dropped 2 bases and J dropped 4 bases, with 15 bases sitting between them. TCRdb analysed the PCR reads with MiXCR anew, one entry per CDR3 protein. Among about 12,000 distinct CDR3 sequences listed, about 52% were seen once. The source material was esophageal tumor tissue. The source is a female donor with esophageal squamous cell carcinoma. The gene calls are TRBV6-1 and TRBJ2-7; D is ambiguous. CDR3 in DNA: TGTGCCAGCAGTGAAAACCCCCGCTTTTGGTACGAGCAGTACTTC. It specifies CASSENPRFWYEQYF.